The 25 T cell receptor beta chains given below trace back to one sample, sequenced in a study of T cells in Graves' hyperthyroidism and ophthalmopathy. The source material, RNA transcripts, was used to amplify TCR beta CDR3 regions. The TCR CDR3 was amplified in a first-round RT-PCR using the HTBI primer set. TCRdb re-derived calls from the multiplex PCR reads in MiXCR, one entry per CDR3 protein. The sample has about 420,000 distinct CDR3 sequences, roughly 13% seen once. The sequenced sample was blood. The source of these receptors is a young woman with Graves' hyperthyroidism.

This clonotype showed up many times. As DNA, the CDR3 is TGTGCCAGCAGCCCGGAGACAGGGCGTGAGCAGTACTTC. Its protein is CASSPETGREQYF. The chain couples TRBV14 to TRBJ2-7, with 7 bases identical to TRBD1. This CDR3 spans 13 amino acids. Germline trimming cut 4 bases from V and 7 bases from J; bases unmatched to any gene: 7. In germline, CDR1 is SGHDN, CDR2 FVKESK.

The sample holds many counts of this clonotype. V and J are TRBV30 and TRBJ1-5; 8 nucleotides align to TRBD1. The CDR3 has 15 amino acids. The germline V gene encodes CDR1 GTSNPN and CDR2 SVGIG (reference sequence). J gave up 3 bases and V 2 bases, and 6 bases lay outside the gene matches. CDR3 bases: TGTGCCTGGAGTAAAGGACAGGGTCTCAATCAGCCCCAGCATTTT. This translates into CAWSKGQGLNQPQHF.

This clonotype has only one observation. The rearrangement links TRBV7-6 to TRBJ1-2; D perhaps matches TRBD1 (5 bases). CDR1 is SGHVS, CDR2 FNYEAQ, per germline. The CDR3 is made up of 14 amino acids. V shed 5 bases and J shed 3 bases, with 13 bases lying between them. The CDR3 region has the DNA TGTGCCAGCAGCCAAGATGGGGGGTACTATGGCTACACCTTC. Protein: CASSQDGGYYGYTF.

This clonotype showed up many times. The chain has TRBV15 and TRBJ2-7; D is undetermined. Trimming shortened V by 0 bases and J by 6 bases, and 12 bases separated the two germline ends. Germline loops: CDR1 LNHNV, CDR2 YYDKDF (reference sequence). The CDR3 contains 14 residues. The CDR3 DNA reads TGTGCCACCAGCAGAGATCTCGGAAAACCCGAGCAGTACTTC. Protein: CATSRDLGKPEQYF.

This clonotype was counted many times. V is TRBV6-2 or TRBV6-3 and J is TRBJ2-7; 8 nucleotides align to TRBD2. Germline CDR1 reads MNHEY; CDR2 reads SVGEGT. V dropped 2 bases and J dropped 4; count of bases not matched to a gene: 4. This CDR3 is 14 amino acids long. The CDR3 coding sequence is TGTGCCAGCAGTTACGAGACTAGCGCGTACGAGCAGTACTTC. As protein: CASSYETSAYEQYF.

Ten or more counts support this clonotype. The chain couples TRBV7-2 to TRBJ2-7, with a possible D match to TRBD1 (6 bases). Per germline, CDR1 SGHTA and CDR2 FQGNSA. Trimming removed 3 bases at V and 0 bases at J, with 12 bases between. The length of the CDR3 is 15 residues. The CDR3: CASSFGDTSSYEQYF. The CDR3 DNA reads TGTGCCAGCAGCTTTGGGGACACGAGCTCCTACGAGCAGTACTTC.

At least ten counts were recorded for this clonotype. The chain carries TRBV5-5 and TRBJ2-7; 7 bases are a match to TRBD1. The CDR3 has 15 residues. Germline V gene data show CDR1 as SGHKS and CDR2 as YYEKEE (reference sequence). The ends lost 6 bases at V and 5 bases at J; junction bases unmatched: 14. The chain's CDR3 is CASTPLADRVNEQYF. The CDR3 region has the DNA TGTGCCAGCACCCCATTGGCAGACAGGGTCAACGAGCAGTACTTC. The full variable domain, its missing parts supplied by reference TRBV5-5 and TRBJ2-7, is DAGVTQSPTHLIKTRGQQVTLRCSPISGHKSVSWYQQVLGQGPQFIFQYYEKEERGRGNFPDRFSARQFPNYSSELNVNALLLGDSALYLCASTPLADRVNEQYFGPGTRLTVT.

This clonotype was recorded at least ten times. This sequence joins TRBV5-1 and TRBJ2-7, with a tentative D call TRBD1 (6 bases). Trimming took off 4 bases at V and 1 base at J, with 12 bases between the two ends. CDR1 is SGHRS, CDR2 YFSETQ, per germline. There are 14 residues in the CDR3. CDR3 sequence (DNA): TGCGCCAGCAGCCATGACAGGTCATCCTACGAGCAGTACTTC. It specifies CASSHDRSSYEQYF.

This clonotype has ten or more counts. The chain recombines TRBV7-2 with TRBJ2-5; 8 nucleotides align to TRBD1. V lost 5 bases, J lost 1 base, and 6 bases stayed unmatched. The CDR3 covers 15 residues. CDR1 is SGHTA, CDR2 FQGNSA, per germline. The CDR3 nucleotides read TGTGCCAGCAGCCGGGCCAGGGGGCCCCAAGAGACCCAGTACTTC. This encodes CASSRARGPQETQYF.

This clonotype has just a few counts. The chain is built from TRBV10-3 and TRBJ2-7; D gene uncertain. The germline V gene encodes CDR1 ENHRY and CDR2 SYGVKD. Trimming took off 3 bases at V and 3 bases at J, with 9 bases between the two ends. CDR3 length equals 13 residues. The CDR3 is CAISDPERYEQYF. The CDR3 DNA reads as TGTGCCATCAGTGACCCGGAGCGCTACGAGCAGTACTTC.

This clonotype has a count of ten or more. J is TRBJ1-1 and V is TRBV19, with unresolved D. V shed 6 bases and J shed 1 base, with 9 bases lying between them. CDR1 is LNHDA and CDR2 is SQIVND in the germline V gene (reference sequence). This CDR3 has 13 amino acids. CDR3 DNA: TGTGCCAGTAGCCAAAACAGGAACACTGAAGCTTTCTTT. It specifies CASSQNRNTEAFF.

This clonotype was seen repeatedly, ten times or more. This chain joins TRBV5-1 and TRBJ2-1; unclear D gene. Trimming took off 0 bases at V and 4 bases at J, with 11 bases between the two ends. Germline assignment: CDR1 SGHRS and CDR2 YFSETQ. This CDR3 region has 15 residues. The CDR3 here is CASSLAEWGYNEQFF. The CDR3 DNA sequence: TGCGCCAGCAGCTTGGCCGAATGGGGTTACAATGAGCAGTTCTTC.

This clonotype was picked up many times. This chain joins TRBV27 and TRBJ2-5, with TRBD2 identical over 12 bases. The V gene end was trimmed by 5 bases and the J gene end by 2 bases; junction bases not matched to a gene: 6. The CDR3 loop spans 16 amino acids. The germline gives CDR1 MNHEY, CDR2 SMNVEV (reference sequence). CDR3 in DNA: TGTGCCAGCAGTCGTCTAGCGGGAGGGGTTCAAGAGACCCAGTACTTC. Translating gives CASSRLAGGVQETQYF.

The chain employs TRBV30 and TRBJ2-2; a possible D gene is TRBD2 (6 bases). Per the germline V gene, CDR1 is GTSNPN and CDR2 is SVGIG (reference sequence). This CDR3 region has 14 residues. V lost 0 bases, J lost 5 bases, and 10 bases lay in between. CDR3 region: CAWSVQRGTGELFF. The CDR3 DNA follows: TGTGCCTGGAGTGTACAACGGGGGACCGGGGAGCTGTTTTTT.

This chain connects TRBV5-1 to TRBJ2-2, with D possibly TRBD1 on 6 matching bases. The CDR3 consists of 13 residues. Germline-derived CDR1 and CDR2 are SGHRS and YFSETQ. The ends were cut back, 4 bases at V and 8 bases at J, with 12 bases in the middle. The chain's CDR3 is CASSILTGGELFF. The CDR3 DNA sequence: TGCGCCAGCAGCATCCTAACAGGGGGGGAGCTGTTTTTT.

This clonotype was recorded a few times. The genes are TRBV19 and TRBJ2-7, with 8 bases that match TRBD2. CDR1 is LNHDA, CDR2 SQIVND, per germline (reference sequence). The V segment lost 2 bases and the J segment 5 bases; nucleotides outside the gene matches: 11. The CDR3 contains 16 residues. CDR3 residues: CASSIRLAHGIDEQYF. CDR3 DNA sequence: TGTGCCAGTAGTATAAGACTAGCGCACGGTATCGACGAGCAGTACTTC.

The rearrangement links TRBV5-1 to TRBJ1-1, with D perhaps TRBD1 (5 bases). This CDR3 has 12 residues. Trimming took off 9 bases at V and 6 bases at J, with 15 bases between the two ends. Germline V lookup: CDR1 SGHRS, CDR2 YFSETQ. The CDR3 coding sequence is TGCGCCACCAAAGGGGAGGGAGCTGAAGCTTTCTTT. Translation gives CATKGEGAEAFF.

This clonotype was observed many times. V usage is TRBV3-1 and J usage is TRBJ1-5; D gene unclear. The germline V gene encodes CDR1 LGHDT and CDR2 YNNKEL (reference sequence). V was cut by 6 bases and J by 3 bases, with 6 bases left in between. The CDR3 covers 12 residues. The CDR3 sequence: CASSQNNQPQHF. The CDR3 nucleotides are TGTGCCAGCAGTCAAAACAATCAGCCCCAGCATTTT.

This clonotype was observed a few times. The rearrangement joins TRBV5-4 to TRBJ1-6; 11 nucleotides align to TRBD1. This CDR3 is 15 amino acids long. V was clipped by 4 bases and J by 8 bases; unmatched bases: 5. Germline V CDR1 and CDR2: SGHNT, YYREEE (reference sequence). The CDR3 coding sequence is TGTGCCAGCAGCACCAGGACAGGGGGCGATTCACCCCTCCACTTT. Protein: CASSTRTGGDSPLHF.

DNA for the CDR3: TGCGCCAGCAGCTTGGAAAAAACCGGGGAGCTGTTTTTT. Translating gives CASSLEKTGELFF. The V and J genes are TRBV5-1 and TRBJ2-2, with no clear D. Germline V lookup: CDR1 SGHRS, CDR2 YFSETQ. The ends were cut back, 0 bases at V and 5 bases at J, with 5 bases in the middle. The CDR3 consists of 13 residues.

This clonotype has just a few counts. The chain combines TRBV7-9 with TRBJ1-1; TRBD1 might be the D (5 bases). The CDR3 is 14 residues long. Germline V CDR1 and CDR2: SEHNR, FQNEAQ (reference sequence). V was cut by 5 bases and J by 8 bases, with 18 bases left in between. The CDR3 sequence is CASSPGREVPEAFF. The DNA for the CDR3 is TGTGCCAGCAGCCCAGGCAGGGAAGTCCCCGAAGCTTTCTTT.

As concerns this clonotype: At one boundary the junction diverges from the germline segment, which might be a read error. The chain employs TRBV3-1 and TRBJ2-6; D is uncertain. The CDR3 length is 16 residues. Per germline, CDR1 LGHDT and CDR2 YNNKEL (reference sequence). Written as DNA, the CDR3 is TGTGCCAGCAGCCAAGATTCGGGCTCTGAGGCCAACGTCCTGACTTTC. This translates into CASSQDSGSEANVLTF.

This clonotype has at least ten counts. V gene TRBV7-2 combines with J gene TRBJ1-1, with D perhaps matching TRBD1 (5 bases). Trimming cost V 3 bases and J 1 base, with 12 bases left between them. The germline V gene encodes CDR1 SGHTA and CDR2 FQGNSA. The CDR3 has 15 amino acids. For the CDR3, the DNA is TGTGCCAGCAGCTTCGGGGGGACGAGGAACACTGAAGCTTTCTTT. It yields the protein CASSFGGTRNTEAFF. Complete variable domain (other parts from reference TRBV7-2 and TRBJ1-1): GAGVSQSPSNKVTEKGKDVELRCDPISGHTALYWYRQSLGQGLEFLIYFQGNSAPDKSGLPSDRFSAERTGGSVSTLTIQRTQQEDSAVYLCASSFGGTRNTEAFFGQGTRLTVV.

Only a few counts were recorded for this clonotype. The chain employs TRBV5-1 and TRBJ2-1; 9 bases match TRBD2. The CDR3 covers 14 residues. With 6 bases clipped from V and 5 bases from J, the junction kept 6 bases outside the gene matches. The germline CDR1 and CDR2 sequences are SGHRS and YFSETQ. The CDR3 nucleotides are TGCGCCAGCAACCCGGGACTAGCCAACAATGAGCAGTTCTTC. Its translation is CASNPGLANNEQFF.

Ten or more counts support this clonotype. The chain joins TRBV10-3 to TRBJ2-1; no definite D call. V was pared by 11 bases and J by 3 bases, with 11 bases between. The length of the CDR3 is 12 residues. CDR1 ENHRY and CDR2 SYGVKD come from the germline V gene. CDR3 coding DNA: TGTGCCGTAGGAAAGGTCTACAATGAGCAGTTCTTC. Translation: CAVGKVYNEQFF.